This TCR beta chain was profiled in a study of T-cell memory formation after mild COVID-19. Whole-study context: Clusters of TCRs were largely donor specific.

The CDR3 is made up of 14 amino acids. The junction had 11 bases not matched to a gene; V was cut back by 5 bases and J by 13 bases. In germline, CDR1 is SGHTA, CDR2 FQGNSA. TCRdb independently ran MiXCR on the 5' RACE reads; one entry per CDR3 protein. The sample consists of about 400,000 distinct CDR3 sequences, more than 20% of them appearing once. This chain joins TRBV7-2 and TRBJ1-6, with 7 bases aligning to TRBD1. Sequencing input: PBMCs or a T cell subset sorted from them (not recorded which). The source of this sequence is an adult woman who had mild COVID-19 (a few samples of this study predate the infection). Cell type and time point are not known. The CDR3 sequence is CASSERQGRAPLHF. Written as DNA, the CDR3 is TGTGCCAGCAGCGAGAGACAGGGAAGGGCCCCCCTCCACTTT.